Sequencing of this TCR beta chain was carried out in a study of T cells in Graves' hyperthyroidism and ophthalmopathy. General study results and limits: The blood repertoire included most of the expanded thyroid clonotypes above 0.001. Ophthalmopathy and stable hyperthyroidism were separated by a 13 V-J model. Ophthalmopathy was model-predicted a median about six months pre-onset.

V gave up 7 bases and J gave up 9 bases; unmatched junction bases: 8. The CDR3 is 13 amino acids. Diagnoses were established using clinical symptoms, serum thyroxine and TRAb, thyroid ultrasound and orbital computed tomography. In its sample, this clonotype was seen many times. Its antigen is undetermined. The TCR beta CDR3 regions underwent amplification using RNA transcripts as the source. TCR CDR3 underwent first-round RT-PCR with the HTBI primer set. TCRdb processed the multiplex PCR reads anew with MiXCR; each CDR3 protein has one entry. The sample comprises about 590,000 distinct CDR3 sequences, less than 20% of which are singletons, and roughly 6.6% rests with the top ten.

The specimen sequenced was blood. The V and J genes are TRBV12-3 or TRBV12-4 and TRBJ1-5, with 8 bases aligning to TRBD1. The clonotype originates from a woman aged 25-40 years with Graves' hyperthyroidism. For the CDR3, the DNA is TGTGCCAGCACGGGACAGGAGCGTACGCCCCAGCATTTT. Translated: CASTGQERTPQHF.